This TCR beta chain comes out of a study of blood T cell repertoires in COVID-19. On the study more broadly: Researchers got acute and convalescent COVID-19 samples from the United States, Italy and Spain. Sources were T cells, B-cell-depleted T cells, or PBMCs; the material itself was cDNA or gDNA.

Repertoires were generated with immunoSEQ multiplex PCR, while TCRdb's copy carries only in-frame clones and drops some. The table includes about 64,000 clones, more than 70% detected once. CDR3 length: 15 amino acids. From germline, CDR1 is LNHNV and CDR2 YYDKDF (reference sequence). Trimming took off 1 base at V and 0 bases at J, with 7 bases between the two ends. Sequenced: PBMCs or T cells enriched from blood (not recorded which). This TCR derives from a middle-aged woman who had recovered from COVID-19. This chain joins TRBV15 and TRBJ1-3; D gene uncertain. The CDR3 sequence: CATSRAPVSGNTIYF. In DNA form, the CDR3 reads TGTGCCACCAGCAGAGCTCCGGTCTCTGGAAACACCATATATTTT.